The T cell receptor beta chain described here comes from a study of blood T cells in healthy people across ages. Every donor gave about 9 milliliters of peripheral blood. Combining a sample-barcoded 5' primer with a J-beta primer mix, a second PCR ran for roughly 7 to 12 cycles. With 12 random nucleotides, a template-switch adaptor tagged each individual cDNA molecule. Each CDR3 protein gets one entry after TCRdb re-called the 5' RACE reads with MiXCR. The sample contains under 2 million distinct CDR3 sequences, about 35% of which appear only once. Trimming removed 7 bases from V and 6 bases from J; junction bases left unmatched: 29. This CDR3 region has 20 residues. Germline-derived CDR1 and CDR2 are SEHNR and FQNEAQ (reference sequence). General study results and limits: Among long-lived donors, naive CD4+ cells were more numerous and diversity higher than in aged donors.

This clonotype has only a few counts. What it recognizes is unknown. The rearrangement uses TRBV7-9 and TRBJ1-2; 7 bases fit TRBD1. The sequencing input was blood. The TCR originated in a young woman in good health. Written as DNA, the CDR3 is TGTGCCAGCACCCCAGGCCCCCGTCCGGGACAGATGGCAGGGGCACATGGCTACACCTTC. Its translation: CASTPGPRPGQMAGAHGYTF.